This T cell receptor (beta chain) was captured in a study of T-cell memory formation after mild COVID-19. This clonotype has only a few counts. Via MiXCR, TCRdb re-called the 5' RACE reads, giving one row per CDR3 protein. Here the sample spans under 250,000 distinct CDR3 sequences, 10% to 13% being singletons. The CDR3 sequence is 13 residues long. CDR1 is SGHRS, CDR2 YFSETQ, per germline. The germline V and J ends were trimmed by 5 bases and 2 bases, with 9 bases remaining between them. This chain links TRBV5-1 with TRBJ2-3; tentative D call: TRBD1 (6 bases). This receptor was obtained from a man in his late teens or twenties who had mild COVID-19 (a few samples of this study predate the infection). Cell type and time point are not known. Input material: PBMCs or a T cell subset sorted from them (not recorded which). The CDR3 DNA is TGCGCCAGCAGTACAGGGAACACAGATACGCAGTATTTT. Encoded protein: CASSTGNTDTQYF.